These 27 T cell receptor beta chains share one sample of origin, sequenced in a study of shared clonotypes between healthy human individuals. Libraries were prepared by immunoSEQ multiplex PCR; TCRdb keeps only in-frame clonotypes and omits some of them. The sample has about 2.1 million clones; 93% are singletons. Terminally differentiated effector memory CD45RA+ cells were excluded by CCR7 positive selection of CD45RO-negative cells. The source material was naive CD8+ T cells from PBMCs. The source is a man aged 18 to 30 in good health. Some clones in this sample may be carry-over from other donors' samples.

The table lists this clone with a count of one. The CDR3 sequence: CASSPKAWVGQETQYF. DNA of the CDR3: TGTGCCAGCAGCCCTAAAGCGTGGGTCGGTCAAGAGACCCAGTACTTC. The chain has TRBV2 and TRBJ2-5; D call uncertain. The CDR3 is 16 amino acids. Germline values: CDR1 SNHLY, CDR2 FYNNEI. Trimming shortened V by 6 bases and J by 2 bases, and 19 bases separated the two germline ends.

There are a few counts of this clone. This sample includes further DNA sequences coding for the same CDR3. The chain joins TRBV19 to TRBJ2-7, with 7 bases fitting TRBD1. V lost 8 bases to trimming and J lost 3 bases; unmatched junction nucleotides: 4. Germline assignment: CDR1 LNHDA and CDR2 SQIVND (reference sequence). The CDR3 runs to 12 residues. For the CDR3, the DNA is TGTGCCAGTTCCGGGACAGTCTACGAGCAGTACTTC. Translated: CASSGTVYEQYF.

The CDR3 loop reads CASSFLLGQGEAFF. The CDR3 nucleotides are TGTGCCAGCAGTTTTCTTTTGGGACAGGGAGAAGCTTTCTTT. The rearrangement joins TRBV27 to TRBJ1-1, with 9 positions matching TRBD1. CDR1 and CDR2 from the germline V gene are MNHEY and SMNVEV (reference sequence). The CDR3 contains 14 residues. Germline trimming cut 3 bases from V and 8 bases from J; bases unmatched to any gene: 7.

This chain joins TRBV9 and TRBJ2-7; 9 nucleotides align to TRBD1. This CDR3 is built from 15 residues. The V gene end was trimmed by 3 bases and the J gene end by 4 bases; junction bases not matched to a gene: 8. Germline V gene sequence: CDR1 SGDLS, CDR2 YYNGEE. The CDR3 region has the DNA TGTGCCAGCAGCGGTACGGACAGGGGTTTTTACGAGCAGTACTTC. It translates to CASSGTDRGFYEQYF.

Notes on this clone: One junction end disagrees with the germline gene, perhaps due to a read error. The chain links TRBV9 to TRBJ2-1; unclear D gene. Germline-derived CDR1 and CDR2 are SGDLS and YYNGEE. The CDR3 totals 13 residues. CDR3 region: CASSVEGYTEQFF. The CDR3 DNA is TGTGCCAGCAGCGTAGAAGGGTACACTGAGCAGTTCTTC.

Turning to this clone: Within the sample, other DNA sequences also encode this same CDR3. The rearrangement links TRBV9 to TRBJ2-2, with D unclear. Germline CDR1 is SGDLS and CDR2 is YYNGEE. The V end lost 0 bases, the J end lost 5 bases, and 14 bases lay between the germline ends. The CDR3 is made up of 16 amino acids. CDR3 bases: TGTGCCAGCAGCGTAGGGGCAGGCGGTCGTACCGGGGAGCTGTTTTTT. Translated, it gives CASSVGAGGRTGELFF.

The V and J genes are TRBV29-1 and TRBJ1-2, with 12 bases matching TRBD1. Germline values: CDR1 SQVTM, CDR2 ANQGSEA. The V segment lost 0 bases and the J segment 6 bases; nucleotides outside the gene matches: 2. The CDR3 totals 14 residues. DNA for the CDR3: TGCAGCGTTGAAGATTGGGACAGGGGGCATGGCTACACCTTC. It translates to CSVEDWDRGHGYTF.

Notes on this clone: Other DNA sequences of this sample code for an identical CDR3. The chain uses TRBV29-1 and TRBJ2-7, with D unresolved. Germline assignment: CDR1 SQVTM and CDR2 ANQGSEA. The V end lost 4 bases, the J end lost 4 bases, and 8 bases lay between the germline ends. The length of the CDR3 is 11 residues. The CDR3 is CSVVKGYEQYF. DNA of the CDR3: TGCAGCGTTGTGAAGGGATACGAGCAGTACTTC.

The chain carries TRBV4-2 and TRBJ2-5, with a possible D match to TRBD2 (5 bases). CDR1 and CDR2 from the germline V gene are LGHNA and YNFKEQ. The CDR3 is 13 residues long. V gave up 4 bases and J gave up 1 base, with 7 bases separating them. DNA of the CDR3: TGTGCCAGCAGCCCAGGACTCCAAGAGACCCAGTACTTC. Protein: CASSPGLQETQYF.

This rearrangement joins TRBV7-9 to TRBJ2-1; D possibly corresponds to TRBD2 (6 bases). The CDR3 covers 19 residues. Germline V lookup: CDR1 SEHNR, CDR2 FQNEAQ (reference sequence). V gave up 5 bases and J gave up 0 bases, with 23 bases separating them. CDR3: CASSEEHRTIYSSYNEQFF. CDR3 coding DNA: TGTGCCAGCAGCGAGGAGCACAGGACTATCTACAGCTCCTACAATGAGCAGTTCTTC.

The V and J genes are TRBV19 and TRBJ2-7, with TRBD2 identical over 8 bases. The CDR3 loop spans 16 amino acids. With V trimmed by 5 bases and J by 1 base, 10 bases remained unmatched. Germline V gene data show CDR1 as LNHDA and CDR2 as SQIVND (reference sequence). As DNA, the CDR3 is TGTGCCAGTAGTCCCCCGGGACTAGGCCTATCCTACGAGCAGTACTTC. Encoded protein: CASSPPGLGLSYEQYF.

The chain is built from TRBV19 and TRBJ1-1; TRBD1 matches 9 bases. The V and J ends lost 6 bases and 2 bases, in that order; junction bases with no gene match: 4. This CDR3 spans 14 amino acids. The V gene's germline CDR1 is LNHDA and CDR2 SQIVND (reference sequence). CDR3 protein: CASSLQGANTEAFF. The CDR3 DNA reads TGTGCCAGTAGCCTACAGGGGGCAAACACTGAAGCTTTCTTT.

The CDR3 DNA sequence: TGTGCCTGGAGTGTAGGATCTTTTAATGAAAAACTGTTTTTT. It yields the protein CAWSVGSFNEKLFF. This chain connects TRBV30 to TRBJ1-4; D gene unclear. The CDR3 contains 14 residues. V was clipped by 0 bases and J by 4 bases, with 9 bases between them. Looked up from germline, CDR1 is GTSNPN and CDR2 is SVGIG (reference sequence).

V and J are TRBV9 and TRBJ2-5; no clear D gene. The germline gives CDR1 SGDLS, CDR2 YYNGEE. The CDR3 runs to 15 residues. The germline V and J ends were trimmed by 0 bases and 4 bases, with 13 bases remaining between them. The CDR3: CASSVGSRSGETQYF. The CDR3 coding sequence is TGTGCCAGCAGCGTAGGGTCCAGGTCCGGAGAGACCCAGTACTTC. The complete variable domain, with remaining parts taken from reference TRBV9 and TRBJ2-5, reads DSGVTQTPKHLITATGQRVTLRCSPRSGDLSVYWYQQSLDQGLQFLIQYYNGEERAKGNILERFSAQQFPDLHSELNLSSLELGDSALYFCASSVGSRSGETQYFGPGTRLLVL.

The chain combines TRBV2 with TRBJ2-7; 9 bases align to TRBD2. Looked up from germline, CDR1 is SNHLY and CDR2 is FYNNEI. The CDR3 contains 13 residues. V shed 6 bases and J 6 bases; nucleotides not matched to a gene: 6. The CDR3 sequence: CASRPGLASEQYF. The CDR3 DNA reads as TGTGCCAGCAGGCCGGGACTAGCTAGCGAGCAGTACTTC.

The V gene is TRBV5-6, the J gene TRBJ2-7; D unresolved. The CDR3 is 18 amino acids. CDR1 is SGHDT, CDR2 YYEEEE, per germline. V lost 4 bases and J lost 2, with 25 bases in between. The chain's CDR3 is CASSHGLRFQLDPYEQYF. The CDR3 DNA follows: TGTGCCAGCAGCCATGGGCTACGGTTCCAGCTAGACCCCTACGAGCAGTACTTC.

The chain employs TRBV27 and TRBJ2-2; D not certain. This CDR3 is built from 11 residues. Germline lookup yields CDR1 MNHEY and CDR2 SMNVEV (reference sequence). V was shortened by 4 bases and J by 6 bases, with 3 bases between the two germline ends. In DNA form, the CDR3 reads TGTGCCAGCAGTTGGGCCGGGGAGCTGTTTTTT. Its protein product is CASSWAGELFF.

V is TRBV10-2 and J is TRBJ2-4, with D possibly being TRBD2 (6 bases). V lost 10 bases and J lost 7, with 26 bases in between. This CDR3 has 16 amino acids. The germline V gene encodes CDR1 WSHSY and CDR2 SAAADI. The CDR3 nucleotides read TGCGCCACCAGGGAGGACGGAGACGGTTTTGGGAACATTCAGTACTTC. It translates to CATREDGDGFGNIQYF.

The chain combines TRBV7-9 with TRBJ1-2; 7 positions match TRBD1. CDR1 and CDR2 from the germline V gene are SEHNR and FQNEAQ (reference sequence). After removal of 4 bases from V and 2 bases from J, the junction contained 10 bases not matched to a gene. There are 16 residues in the CDR3. The CDR3 protein is CASSSLSVTGNYGYTF. The DNA for the CDR3 is TGTGCCAGCAGCTCGTTATCAGTGACAGGGAACTATGGCTACACCTTC.

The rearrangement joins TRBV11-2 to TRBJ2-7, with 12 bases that match TRBD2. Germline V gene sequence: CDR1 SGHAT, CDR2 FQNNGV. V lost 5 bases to trimming and J lost 7 bases; unmatched junction nucleotides: 15. This CDR3 comprises 17 residues. In nucleotides, the CDR3 is TGTGCCAGCAGCAAAAAAGGATGGACTAGCGGGGTTTGGGAGCAGTACTTC. Protein product: CASSKKGWTSGVWEQYF.

Details on this clone: Other nucleotide sequences in the sample specify the same CDR3. This chain uses TRBV9 with TRBJ2-7; D is possibly TRBD2 (5 bases). This CDR3 is 12 amino acids long. V lost 3 bases to trimming and J lost 7 bases, with 11 bases between them. CDR1 SGDLS and CDR2 YYNGEE come from the germline V gene. The CDR3 DNA sequence: TGTGCCAGCAGCGGGAGGTCGGGAGAGCAGTACTTC. As protein: CASSGRSGEQYF.

The V and J genes are TRBV27 and TRBJ2-2, with 7 bases lining up with TRBD1. Per germline, CDR1 MNHEY and CDR2 SMNVEV (reference sequence). Trimming removed 5 bases from V and 4 bases from J; junction bases left unmatched: 10. The CDR3 has 16 amino acids. The CDR3 sequence is CASSPLNRGRTGELFF. The CDR3 DNA follows: TGTGCCAGCAGTCCCCTAAACAGGGGACGCACCGGGGAGCTGTTTTTT.

This chain connects TRBV7-8 to TRBJ2-7; D perhaps matches TRBD1 (5 bases). CDR3 length equals 15 residues. Germline values: CDR1 SGHVS, CDR2 FQNEAQ. The V gene lost 5 bases and the J gene lost 0 bases, with 14 bases spanning the gap. In nucleotides, the CDR3 is TGTGCCAGCAGCGTCAGACAGTACCCCTCCTACGAGCAGTACTTC. Translating it yields CASSVRQYPSYEQYF. Full variable domain (rest looked up from reference TRBV7-8 and TRBJ2-7): GAGVSQSPRYKVAKRGQDVALRCDPISGHVSLFWYQQALGQGPEFLTYFQNEAQLDKSGLPSDRFFAERPEGSVSTLKIQRTQQEDSAVYLCASSVRQYPSYEQYFGPGTRLTVT.

The chain employs TRBV27 and TRBJ2-3, with D possibly matching TRBD2 (6 bases). Germline V gene data show CDR1 as MNHEY and CDR2 as SMNVEV (reference sequence). Trimming took 5 bases from V and 1 from J, leaving 19 bases between them. CDR3 length: 17 residues. The CDR3 sequence is CASSTRAGSGGTDTQYF. Here the CDR3 DNA reads TGTGCCAGCAGTACCCGAGCCGGGAGCGGAGGCACAGATACGCAGTATTTT.

The rearrangement links TRBV10-3 to TRBJ2-1, with 10 nucleotides matching TRBD2. With V trimmed by 5 bases and J by 4 bases, 2 bases remained unmatched. The germline CDR1 and CDR2 sequences are ENHRY and SYGVKD. There are 14 residues in the CDR3. The CDR3 nucleotides are TGTGCCATCAGTATACTAGCGGGATACAATGAGCAGTTCTTC. It yields the protein CAISILAGYNEQFF.

The V gene is TRBV7-9, the J gene TRBJ2-1; 9 bases fit TRBD1. V was clipped by 0 bases and J by 6 bases; unmatched bases: 12. The germline CDR1 and CDR2 sequences are SEHNR and FQNEAQ (reference sequence). This CDR3 has 18 amino acids. The CDR3 sequence: CASSLAPFQGTGSNEQFF. The DNA for the CDR3 is TGTGCCAGCAGCTTAGCCCCTTTTCAAGGGACAGGGAGCAATGAGCAGTTCTTC.

The table lists this clone with a count of one. The chain couples TRBV21-1 to TRBJ1-3; the D call in the table, TRBD1, was not verified against the DNA. TRBV21-1 corresponds to a pseudogene. The CDR3 is 20 residues long. In DNA, the CDR3 is TGTGCCAGCAGCAAAGACTTGTTTAGTTTTCAGGGGACGGCTGGAAACACCATATATTTT. As protein: CASSKDLFSFQGTAGNTIYF.